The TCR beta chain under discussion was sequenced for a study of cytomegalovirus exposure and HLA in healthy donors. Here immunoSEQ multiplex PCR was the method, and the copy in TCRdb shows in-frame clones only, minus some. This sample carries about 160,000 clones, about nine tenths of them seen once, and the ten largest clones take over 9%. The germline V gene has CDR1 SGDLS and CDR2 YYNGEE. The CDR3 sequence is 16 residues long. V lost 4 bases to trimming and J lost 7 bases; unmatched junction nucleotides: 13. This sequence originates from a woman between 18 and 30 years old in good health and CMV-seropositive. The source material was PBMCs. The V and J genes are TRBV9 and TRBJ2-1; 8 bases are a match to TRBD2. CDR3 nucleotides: TGTGCCAGCAGCCCAGGACGAGCGGGAGTAAGGAATGAGCAGTTCTTC. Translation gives CASSPGRAGVRNEQFF.